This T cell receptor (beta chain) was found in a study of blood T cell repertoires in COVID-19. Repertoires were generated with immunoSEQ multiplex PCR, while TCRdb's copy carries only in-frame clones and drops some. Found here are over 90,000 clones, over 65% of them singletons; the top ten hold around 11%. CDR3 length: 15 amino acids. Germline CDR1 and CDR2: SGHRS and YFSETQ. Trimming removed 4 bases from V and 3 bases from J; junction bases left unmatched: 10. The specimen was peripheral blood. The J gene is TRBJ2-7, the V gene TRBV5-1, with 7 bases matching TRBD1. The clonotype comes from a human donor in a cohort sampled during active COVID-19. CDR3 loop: CASSLGRTGHYEQYF. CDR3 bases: TGCGCCAGCAGCCTAGGACGGACAGGCCACTACGAGCAGTACTTC.